This passage covers 23 T cell receptor beta chains from one sample sequenced in a study of cytomegalovirus exposure and HLA in healthy donors. 60 Vbeta and 13 Jbeta primers were used in PCR. Measured with immunoSEQ multiplex PCR; TCRdb has only the in-frame clones, and not every one. The sample consists of 150,000 or so clones, approximately 80% of them appearing once. The specimen sequenced was PBMCs. The receptors come from a woman between 50 and 59 years old in good health and CMV-seropositive.

This chain joins TRBV30 and TRBJ2-7, with 10 bases matching TRBD1. CDR1 and CDR2 (germline): GTSNPN, SVGIG (reference sequence). The CDR3 runs to 15 residues. The J segment lost 0 bases and the V segment lost 4 bases, leaving 6 bases of the junction unmatched. CDR3 sequence reads: CAWTRGTGVSYEQYF. The DNA for the CDR3 is TGTGCCTGGACCCGAGGGACAGGGGTCTCCTACGAGCAGTACTTC.

This sequence joins TRBV9 and TRBJ2-1; a weak D match, TRBD1 (6 bases). CDR1 and CDR2 (germline): SGDLS, YYNGEE. This CDR3 spans 14 amino acids. Trimming took 0 bases from V and 7 from J, leaving 11 bases between them. The CDR3 DNA sequence: TGTGCCAGCAGCGTAGCCTCTAGGGGGAATGAGCAGTTCTTC. Encoded protein: CASSVASRGNEQFF.

The chain couples TRBV7-6 to TRBJ2-1; D not resolved. V was pared by 5 bases and J by 6 bases, with 5 bases between. Per germline, CDR1 SGHVS and CDR2 FNYEAQ. The CDR3 length is 11 residues. CDR3 sequence: CASSLLNEQFF. In DNA, the CDR3 is TGTGCCAGCAGCCTCCTCAATGAGCAGTTCTTC.

This clone was seen just once. V is TRBV4-3 and J is TRBJ1-1; D remains unclear. The CDR3 length is 14 residues. The germline V gene encodes CDR1 LGHNA and CDR2 YSLEER. V was clipped by 0 bases and J by 4 bases, with 9 bases between them. The CDR3 here is CASSQDEGFTEAFF. CDR3 nucleotides: TGCGCCAGCAGCCAAGATGAGGGCTTCACTGAAGCTTTCTTT.

The gene calls are TRBV5-1 and TRBJ1-2; perhaps TRBD1 as D (6 bases). The V end lost 2 bases, the J end lost 7 bases, and 12 bases lay between the germline ends. CDR3 length: 13 amino acids. Per the germline V gene, CDR1 is SGHRS and CDR2 is YFSETQ. This CDR3 reads CASSFSGTSGYTF. CDR3 nucleotide sequence: TGCGCCAGCAGCTTCTCCGGGACAAGTGGCTACACCTTC.

There are a few counts of this clone. Additional DNA sequences in this sample encode the identical CDR3. The chain combines TRBV28 with TRBJ2-7, with D possibly being TRBD2 (5 bases). V lost 3 bases and J 7 bases, leaving 10 bases between the germline ends. Germline V gene lookup returns CDR1 MDHEN and CDR2 SYDVKM. The CDR3 consists of 12 residues. The chain's CDR3 is CASSLTRGEQYF. CDR3 bases: TGTGCCAGCAGTTTGACCCGGGGTGAGCAGTACTTC. Based on the CDR3 plus reference TRBV28 and TRBJ2-7, the full variable domain is DVKVTQSSRYLVKRTGEKVFLECVQDMDHENMFWYRQDPGLGLRLIYFSYDVKMKEKGDIPEGYSVSREKKERFSLILESASTNQTSMYLCASSLTRGEQYFGPGTRLTVT.

This chain joins TRBV4-3 and TRBJ1-6; 9 bases match TRBD1. V dropped 0 bases and J dropped 7; count of bases not matched to a gene: 10. The CDR3 contains 18 residues. CDR1 LGHNA and CDR2 YSLEER come from the germline V gene. The CDR3 loop is CASSQDWGPGQGNSPLHF. The DNA of the CDR3 is TGCGCCAGCAGCCAAGATTGGGGGCCGGGACAGGGAAATTCACCCCTCCACTTT.

The rearrangement joins TRBV7-6 to TRBJ2-6; weak D call: TRBD2 (5 bases). The length of the CDR3 is 14 residues. Germline V CDR1 and CDR2: SGHVS, FNYEAQ. V was shortened by 4 bases and J by 4 bases, with 8 bases between the two germline ends. The CDR3 DNA reads TGTGCCAGCAGCTCCGGGAACGGGGCCAACGTCCTGACTTTC. Protein sequence: CASSSGNGANVLTF. Full variable domain (missing parts from reference TRBV7-6 and TRBJ2-6): GAGVSQSPRYKVTKRGQDVALRCDPISGHVSLYWYRQALGQGPEFLTYFNYEAQQDKSGLPNDRFSAERPEGSISTLTIQRTEQRDSAMYRCASSSGNGANVLTFGAGSRLTVL.

The chain recombines TRBV6-1 with TRBJ2-2; 7 bases are shared with TRBD2. Trimming at V came to 4 bases and at J to 7 bases, leaving 3 bases not matched to a gene. This CDR3 spans 13 amino acids. Germline loops: CDR1 MNHNS, CDR2 SASEGT. This CDR3 reads CASSGTSRGELFF. CDR3 DNA sequence: TGTGCCAGCAGTGGGACTAGTCGCGGGGAGCTGTTTTTT.

The genes are TRBV7-2 and TRBJ1-2; D perhaps matches TRBD1 (5 bases). CDR1 and CDR2 from the germline V gene are SGHTA and FQGNSA. CDR3 length: 14 residues. The ends were cut back, 4 bases at V and 7 bases at J, with 16 bases in the middle. As DNA, the CDR3 is TGTGCCAGCAGCTCCGCCGGTGGGGGGATTGGCTACACCTTC. Amino acid sequence: CASSSAGGGIGYTF.

V usage is TRBV25-1 and J usage is TRBJ1-2; possible D gene TRBD1, 5 bases. The germline gives CDR1 MGHDK, CDR2 SYGVNS. The germline V and J ends were trimmed by 8 bases and 3 bases, with 22 bases remaining between them. The CDR3 covers 16 residues. Written as DNA, the CDR3 is TGTGCCAGCGAGGGAGGGGTTACAAGTCCCTACTATGGCTACACCTTC. Translating gives CASEGGVTSPYYGYTF.

This clone was picked up a small number of times. The V call is TRBV12-5, the J call TRBJ2-7; 13 bases are shared with TRBD2. This CDR3 region has 17 residues. V shed 5 bases, J shed 3 bases, and the junction held 10 bases outside the gene matches. The germline V gene encodes CDR1 LGHNT and CDR2 FRNRAP. The DNA for the CDR3 is TGTGCTAGTGGTAGGGACCCGGGACTAGCGGGGTACTACGAGCAGTACTTC. Amino acids: CASGRDPGLAGYYEQYF.

The chain joins TRBV29-1 to TRBJ1-2; tentatively, D is TRBD1 (5 bases). Germline V gives CDR1 SQVTM, CDR2 ANQGSEA. V lost 6 bases and J 4 bases, leaving 12 bases between the germline ends. The CDR3 sequence is 12 residues long. CDR3 loop: CSVQGVSYGYTF. In nucleotides, the CDR3 is TGCAGCGTCCAAGGGGTCAGCTATGGCTACACCTTC.

This chain links TRBV7-2 with TRBJ2-3; D is unresolved. With 3 bases removed from V and 5 bases from J, the gap between germline ends came to 9 bases. CDR1 is SGHTA and CDR2 is FQGNSA in the germline V gene. The length of the CDR3 is 13 residues. CDR3 coding DNA: TGTGCCAGCAGCTTCCCGGGTCAAGATACGCAGTATTTT. Translating gives CASSFPGQDTQYF.

This rearrangement joins TRBV27 to TRBJ2-7; TRBD1 matches at 8 bases. In germline, CDR1 is MNHEY, CDR2 SMNVEV (reference sequence). The CDR3 sequence is 14 residues long. Trimming cost V 6 bases and J 1 base; bases outside gene matches: 5. The CDR3 bases are TGTGCCAGCAGCCGGGACAGGATTTCCTACGAGCAGTACTTC. Protein: CASSRDRISYEQYF.

The CDR3 loop reads CASSQDRGLAGITDTQYF. CDR3 nucleotides: TGCGCCAGCAGCCAAGATCGAGGACTAGCGGGGATCACAGATACGCAGTATTTT. The V call is TRBV4-3, the J call TRBJ2-3; 12 nucleotides match TRBD2. J gave up 2 bases and V 0 bases, and 6 bases lay outside the gene matches. CDR3 length equals 18 residues. The V gene's germline CDR1 is LGHNA and CDR2 YSLEER.

This clone has a handful of counts. The genes are TRBV19 and TRBJ2-6, with no clear D. Deletions cut 2 bases from V and 1 base from J, with 18 bases between. This CDR3 is 19 amino acids long. Germline CDR1 reads LNHDA; CDR2 reads SQIVND (reference sequence). CDR3 DNA: TGTGCCAGTAGTATATCACAGTCTCTATTGTTATCTGGGGCCAACGTCCTGACTTTC. This codes for CASSISQSLLLSGANVLTF.

V and J are TRBV6-6 and TRBJ1-3; TRBD1 aligns across 10 bases. Germline CDR1 is MNHNY and CDR2 is SVGAGI (reference sequence). This CDR3 region has 16 residues. With 8 bases clipped from V and 7 bases from J, the junction kept 14 bases outside the gene matches. CDR3 region: CASGSTSTGGSNTIYF. CDR3 nucleotides: TGTGCCAGCGGTTCTACATCGACAGGGGGCTCCAACACCATATATTTT.

The chain employs TRBV2 and TRBJ2-3; a possible D gene is TRBD2 (6 bases). This CDR3 spans 15 amino acids. Trimming took off 2 bases at V and 4 bases at J, with 13 bases between the two ends. Germline-derived CDR1 and CDR2 are SNHLY and FYNNEI. The CDR3 bases are TGTGCCAGCAGTGAACGACTAGATGGCGCAGATACGCAGTATTTT. Translated: CASSERLDGADTQYF. The full variable domain, its missing parts supplied by reference TRBV2 and TRBJ2-3, is EPEVTQTPSHQVTQMGQEVILRCVPISNHLYFYWYRQILGQKVEFLVSFYNNEISEKSEIFDDQFSVERPDGSNFTLKIRSTKLEDSAMYFCASSERLDGADTQYFGPGTRLTVL.

The chain employs TRBV30 and TRBJ1-3; D possibly corresponds to TRBD1 (5 bases). The CDR3 totals 12 residues. Per germline, CDR1 GTSNPN and CDR2 SVGIG (reference sequence). Trimming pared 7 bases from V and 3 bases from J, leaving 10 bases between. The CDR3: CAFRGYGNTIYF. CDR3 bases: TGTGCCTTCCGGGGGTATGGAAACACCATATATTTT.

This clone was observed a handful of times. This chain connects TRBV27 to TRBJ2-5, with 15 bases identical to TRBD2. Germline V gene sequence: CDR1 MNHEY, CDR2 SMNVEV (reference sequence). This CDR3 has 21 amino acids. V dropped 1 base and J dropped 5; count of bases not matched to a gene: 17. Here the CDR3 reads CASSLWGPGLAGGSRPETQYF. The CDR3, as DNA: TGTGCCAGCAGTTTATGGGGGCCGGGACTAGCGGGAGGAAGTCGGCCGGAGACCCAGTACTTC.

V is TRBV10-3 and J is TRBJ1-5; the match to TRBD1 covers 7 bases. The V and J ends lost 0 bases and 8 bases, in that order; junction bases with no gene match: 7. The CDR3 covers 15 residues. Germline values: CDR1 ENHRY, CDR2 SYGVKD. CDR3 nucleotide sequence: TGTGCCATCAGTGAGTCCGGCCAGGGGGAAGAGCCCCAGCATTTT. Encoded protein: CAISESGQGEEPQHF.

The rearrangement joins TRBV7-3 to TRBJ1-1; D gene ambiguous. V lost 0 bases and J 4 bases, leaving 9 bases between the germline ends. Germline V lookup: CDR1 SGHTA, CDR2 FQGTGA. The CDR3 contains 14 residues. The DNA for the CDR3 is TGTGCCAGCAGCTTAACGGTGGGGAGCACTGAAGCTTTCTTT. It codes for CASSLTVGSTEAFF.